This passage covers 15 T cell receptor beta chains from one sample sequenced in a study of CD8 T cells in ankylosing spondylitis. MiXCR, applied by TCRdb to the 5' RACE reads, yields one record per CDR3 protein. The data show 200,000 to 250,000 distinct CDR3 sequences, around 7.9% seen once. Notes on the study in general: Blood from ankylosing spondylitis patients appeared to carry a characteristic eight-variant TCR beta motif.

Antigen specificity for these receptors is unknown. The specimen was blood, either unsorted or a sorted T cell fraction (not recorded which). The source of these receptors is a male donor with ankylosing spondylitis.

In its sample, this clonotype was seen many times. The chain recombines TRBV4-3 with TRBJ1-2; no clear D gene. V lost 2 bases and J lost 3, with 7 bases in between. CDR3 size: 13 residues. Germline loops: CDR1 LGHNA, CDR2 YSLEER. The CDR3 DNA follows: TGCGCCAGCAGCCAATACAGATACTATGGCTACACCTTC. Translating gives CASSQYRYYGYTF.

This clonotype was found many times. The chain has TRBV27 and TRBJ2-1; no firm D call. CDR1 is MNHEY and CDR2 is SMNVEV in the germline V gene (reference sequence). The CDR3 runs to 15 residues. The germline V and J ends were trimmed by 0 bases and 9 bases, with 15 bases remaining between them. The CDR3: CASSLSGPQFGEQFF. The CDR3 bases are TGTGCCAGCAGTTTATCGGGCCCGCAGTTCGGTGAGCAGTTCTTC.

This clonotype has just a few counts. The chain recombines TRBV6-2 or TRBV6-3 with TRBJ1-2; TRBD1 matches at 9 bases. The CDR3 extends over 15 amino acids. The germline gives CDR1 MNHEY, CDR2 SVGEGT. With 5 bases clipped from V and 4 bases from J, the junction kept 8 bases outside the gene matches. The CDR3 DNA reads as TGTGCCAGCAGTCTAACAGGGGGCATTCGCTATGGCTACACCTTC. This sequence encodes CASSLTGGIRYGYTF.

This clonotype was detected a few times. The chain is built from TRBV4-2 and TRBJ2-1; D is possibly TRBD2 (5 bases). CDR3 length: 14 residues. CDR1 and CDR2 (germline): LGHNA, YNFKEQ. Between the trimmed V and J ends, which lost 0 bases and 8 bases, there was a span of 11 bases. The CDR3 sequence is CASSQDLSGDEQFF. The CDR3 nucleotides are TGTGCCAGCAGCCAAGATCTATCCGGGGATGAGCAGTTCTTC.

This clonotype was seen a few times. This chain connects TRBV7-9 to TRBJ1-1, with 8 bases that match TRBD1. The CDR3 consists of 16 residues. V was pared by 4 bases and J by 10 bases, with 17 bases of the junction left unmatched. Germline V lookup: CDR1 SEHNR, CDR2 FQNEAQ (reference sequence). CDR3 bases: TGTGCCAGCAGCTCAATGGGGGGCAGGGGGCTTCACGGAGCTTTCTTT. This encodes CASSSMGGRGLHGAFF. The full variable domain, with the rest looked up from reference TRBV7-9 and TRBJ1-1, is DTGVSQNPRHKITKRGQNVTFRCDPISEHNRLYWYRQTLGQGPEFLTYFQNEAQLEKSRLLSDRFSAERPKGSFSTLEIQRTEQGDSAMYLCASSSMGGRGLHGAFFGQGTRLTVV.

Many counts were recorded for this clonotype. The J gene is TRBJ1-1, the V gene TRBV12-3 or TRBV12-4, with D perhaps matching TRBD1 (5 bases). Between the trimmed V and J ends, which lost 7 bases and 7 bases, there was a span of 10 bases. This CDR3 is 11 amino acids long. DNA of the CDR3: TGTGCCAGCAAGGAAGGGGATGAAGCTTTCTTT. This translates into CASKEGDEAFF.

The rearrangement links TRBV9 to TRBJ2-1, with a weak D call TRBD1 (7 bases). The CDR3 is made up of 12 amino acids. The V gene's germline CDR1 is SGDLS and CDR2 YYNGEE. V shed 3 bases and J shed 10 bases, with 11 bases lying between them. In DNA, the CDR3 is TGTGCCAGCAGCGGGAGGGGGCTGGAGCAGTTCTTC. The encoded protein is CASSGRGLEQFF.

This clonotype was picked up many times. The chain is built from TRBV27 and TRBJ1-2, with D perhaps TRBD1 (5 bases). The CDR3 is made up of 14 amino acids. Trimming removed 5 bases at V and 5 bases at J, with 15 bases between. From germline, CDR1 is MNHEY and CDR2 SMNVEV (reference sequence). This chain's CDR3 is CASSPKGLYYGYTF. The DNA for the CDR3 is TGTGCCAGCAGTCCCAAGGGACTTTATTATGGCTACACCTTC.

This clonotype was seen a handful of times. The chain joins TRBV20-1 to TRBJ2-1; 7 nucleotides agree with TRBD2. CDR1 and CDR2 from the germline V gene are DFQATT and SNEGSKA (reference sequence). V was pared by 0 bases and J by 4 bases, with 9 bases of the junction left unmatched. CDR3 length: 16 amino acids. The CDR3 DNA reads as TGCAGTGCTAGAGATCCGAGCGGGGATACGTACAATGAGCAGTTCTTC. This encodes CSARDPSGDTYNEQFF.

This clonotype has ten or more counts. The rearrangement links TRBV6-5 to TRBJ1-1; D is unclear. CDR3 size: 14 residues. Germline V CDR1 and CDR2: MNHEY, SVGAGI. Trimming took off 2 bases at V and 1 base at J, with 8 bases between the two ends. CDR3 nucleotides: TGTGCCAGCAGTTACGGGGATGAGAACACTGAAGCTTTCTTT. Its translation: CASSYGDENTEAFF.

This clonotype was seen only a few times. The J gene is TRBJ2-5, the V gene TRBV5-1; 11 bases fit TRBD1. The germline gives CDR1 SGHRS, CDR2 YFSETQ. The junction had 2 bases not matched to a gene; V was cut back by 0 bases and J by 4 bases. This CDR3 region has 15 residues. As DNA, the CDR3 is TGCGCCAGCAGCTTGGAGGGGACAGGGGGAGAGACCCAGTACTTC. Translation gives CASSLEGTGGETQYF.

The chain has TRBV11-2 and TRBJ2-1; 7 bases map to TRBD2. With V trimmed by 3 bases and J by 0 bases, 17 bases remained unmatched. Germline CDR1 is SGHAT and CDR2 is FQNNGV. CDR3 length: 20 residues. The CDR3 region is CASSFLLPSGYYSSYNEQFF. The DNA of the CDR3 is TGTGCCAGCAGCTTTTTACTTCCTAGCGGTTACTACAGCTCCTACAATGAGCAGTTCTTC.

This clonotype was seen a few times. J is TRBJ2-7 and V is TRBV5-5, with TRBD1 matching 9 bases. The CDR3 runs 14 residues. Trimming cost V 4 bases and J 6 bases; bases outside gene matches: 8. Germline values: CDR1 SGHKS, CDR2 YYEKEE (reference sequence). Here the CDR3 DNA reads TGTGCCAGCAGCCACAGGACAGGGGATGGCGAGCAGTACTTC. Amino acid sequence: CASSHRTGDGEQYF.

Many counts were recorded for this clonotype. This rearrangement joins TRBV7-9 to TRBJ1-2; D remains ambiguous. CDR3 length: 14 residues. V was trimmed by 2 bases and J by 6 bases, leaving 13 bases between them. The germline gives CDR1 SEHNR, CDR2 FQNEAQ (reference sequence). CDR3 in DNA: TGTGCCAGCAGCTTACTCTCCCGGCTAGATGGCTACACCTTC. Protein sequence: CASSLLSRLDGYTF.

This clonotype was seen only a few times. V and J are TRBV5-5 and TRBJ2-7; 9 positions agree with TRBD2. This CDR3 is 15 amino acids long. With V trimmed by 2 bases and J by 4 bases, 7 bases remained unmatched. Germline loops: CDR1 SGHKS, CDR2 YYEKEE (reference sequence). CDR3 sequence reads: CASSFPEGLAYEQYF. The CDR3 nucleotides read TGTGCCAGCAGCTTTCCGGAGGGACTAGCTTACGAGCAGTACTTC.